The rows below give T cell receptor beta chains drawn from one sample of a study of identifying expanded T cells in peripheral blood. Assay used: immunoSEQ multiplex PCR; TCRdb lists only in-frame clones, some missing. The sample contains about 100,000 clones, around 90% of which appear only once. Sequenced: blood. The receptors originated from a person between 18 and 75 years old in good health. CDR3s include the opening cysteine and the closing phenylalanine or tryptophan. D genes are given only for firm matches. Not all rows give a size; the values are once, few, many and, for expanded clones, a class.

j_call d_call clone_size v_call cdr3_nt cdr3_aa
TRBJ1-6 TRBD1 once TRBV12-5 TGTGCTAGTGGTTCGGGACAGGGAGGAGATTCACCCCTCCACTTT CASGSGQGGDSPLHF
TRBJ2-7 TRBD1 . TRBV5-1 TGCGCCAGCAGCTTCACCCGGGACAGGGGCCCCTACGAGCAGTACTTC CASSFTRDRGPYEQYF
TRBJ2-7 TRBD1 . TRBV11-2 TGTGCCAGCAGCTTAGAAGGAGTCACTTTGGGACAGGGGTTACCGTACGAGCAGTACTTC CASSLEGVTLGQGLPYEQYF
TRBJ1-2 . . TRBV27 TGTGCCAGCAGTTTTATTACGGGGAATGGCTACACCTTC CASSFITGNGYTF
TRBJ2-3 . . TRBV18 TGTGCCAGCTCACACCGTACTGGGGGCGGCACAGATACGCAGTATTTT CASSHRTGGGTDTQYF
TRBJ1-1 . . TRBV30 TGTGCCTGGACCCCTAGGATTGGGAGCATGAACACTGAAGCTTTCTTT CAWTPRIGSMNTEAFF
TRBJ2-2 . . TRBV2 TGTGCCAGCAGTGTACGCACCGGGGAGCTGTTTTTT CASSVRTGELFF
TRBJ2-3 TRBD1 . TRBV5-1 TGCGCCAGCAGCTTACAGGGGGCCGAACTAGATACGCAGTATTTT CASSLQGAELDTQYF
TRBJ1-5 TRBD1 . TRBV19 TGTGCCAGTAGTACCCCTCGGGGACAGGTTAATCAGCCCCAGCATTTT CASSTPRGQVNQPQHF
TRBJ1-2 . . TRBV5-1 TGCGCCAGCAGCTTGCGTCCCATCAGGTATGGCTACACCTTC CASSLRPIRYGYTF
TRBJ1-2 . . TRBV18 TGTGCCAGCTCACCACCGGCACGAGAGGAAGGCTACACCTTC CASSPPAREEGYTF
TRBJ1-6 TRBD1 few TRBV6-5 TGTGCCAGCAGACAAGACAGGGCCTTTTCACCCCTCCACTTT CASRQDRAFSPLHF
TRBJ2-2 TRBD1 . TRBV6-5 TGTGCCAGCAGTCGGGACAGTTGGAACACCGGGGAGCTGTTTTTT CASSRDSWNTGELFF
TRBJ1-2 . . TRBV30 TGTGCCTGGGGCCCGGAGTCATTCTATGGCTACACCTTC CAWGPESFYGYTF
TRBJ2-5 TRBD2 . TRBV6-5 TGTGCCAGCAGGCCAAGCGGGGCCCAAGAGACCCAGTACTTC CASRPSGAQETQYF
TRBJ1-5 . . TRBV27 TGTGCCAGCAGGCCCCTAGGGGGGGAAAATCAGCCCCAGCATTTT CASRPLGGENQPQHF
TRBJ2-5 . . TRBV9 TGTGCCAGCAGCGTAGGTGGAAACCAAGAGACCCAGTACTTC CASSVGGNQETQYF
TRBJ2-1 . . TRBV7-3 TGTGCCAGCAGCTCCCAGCTCTACAATGAGCAGTTCTTC CASSSQLYNEQFF
TRBJ1-3 . once TRBV29-1 TGCGGGGGGGGCAGGGACTCTGGAAACACCATATATTTT CGGGRDSGNTIYF
TRBJ2-7 . . TRBV5-1 TGCGCCAGCACCCCACTTGGGTTCGCCTACGAGCAGTACTTC CASTPLGFAYEQYF
TRBJ1-3 . few TRBV7-3 TGTGCCAGCAGCGCCGCCTCTGGAAACACCATATATTTT CASSAASGNTIYF
TRBJ2-7 TRBD2 . TRBV5-1 TGCGCCAGCAGCTTGGCGCCTAGCGGGGGCTACGAGCAGTACTTC CASSLAPSGGYEQYF
TRBJ2-7 TRBD2 . TRBV15 TGTGCCACCGGGACTAGCGGGGGCTACGAGCAGTACTTC CATGTSGGYEQYF
TRBJ2-2 TRBD1 . TRBV5-4 TGTGCCAGCAGCGGGGCGTCCCGGGACAGGCTGCAGAACACCGGGGAGCTGTTTTTT CASSGASRDRLQNTGELFF
TRBJ2-3 TRBD1 . TRBV9 TGTGCCAGCAGCGAGTACCCTGGACAGGGGAAGAAAGATACGCAGTATTTT CASSEYPGQGKKDTQYF
TRBJ2-5 . . TRBV29-1 TGCAGCGCAACAGGGCCCCAAGAGACCCAGTACTTC CSATGPQETQYF
TRBJ2-3 TRBD2 . TRBV30 TGTGCCTGGATGCGGGAGGGCCTAGGAGATACGCAGTATTTT CAWMREGLGDTQYF
TRBJ2-7 . . TRBV7-2 TGTGCCAGCAGCAGATCGGGCTACGAGCAGTACTTC CASSRSGYEQYF
TRBJ1-2 TRBD1 few TRBV9 TGTGCCAGCAGCTTACAGGGGGCCGATGGCTACACCTTC CASSLQGADGYTF
TRBJ1-1 . . TRBV4-1 TGCGCCAGCAGCCAAGATCGCATATCGGGCACTGAAGCTTTCTTT CASSQDRISGTEAFF
TRBJ2-7 . once TRBV13 TGTGCCAGCAGCTTACGAGGCAGGGGATACTACGAGCAGTACTTC CASSLRGRGYYEQYF
TRBJ2-3 . once TRBV5-5 TGTGCCAGCAGCCCCGTGGGGGGAGCGACAGATACGCAGTATTTT CASSPVGGATDTQYF
TRBJ1-6 . . TRBV27 TGTGCCAGCAGATCACTTGGGGATTACCGGTCCTATAATTCACCCCTCCACTTT CASRSLGDYRSYNSPLHF
TRBJ2-7 . . TRBV5-8 TGTGCCAGCAGCTCCCGAGGGGGTATCTACGAGCAGTACTTC CASSSRGGIYEQYF
TRBJ2-5 TRBD2 . TRBV11-3 TGTGCCAGCAGCCCGGCGGGAGGGCGCGGGACCCAGTACTTC CASSPAGGRGTQYF
TRBJ1-2 . . TRBV27 TGTGCCAGCAGGGGGTGGAGTAACAGGCTATATGGCTACACCTTC CASRGWSNRLYGYTF
TRBJ2-1 . once TRBV4-1 TGCGCCAGCAGCCAAGAGGCGGGGCGGGCCAGCTCCTACAATGAGCAGTTCTTC CASSQEAGRASSYNEQFF
TRBJ1-1 TRBD1 few TRBV5-1 TGCGCCAGCAGCTTGCAAGCCCTGGACAGGGGGAAGTCTGGCGCCCTTGAAGCTTTCTTT CASSLQALDRGKSGALEAFF
TRBJ1-3 . . TRBV2 TGTGCCAGCAGGAGGGAACAGGCCCGTAGCTCTGGAAACACCATATATTTT CASRREQARSSGNTIYF
TRBJ1-1 . . TRBV7-6 TGTGCCAGCAGCTTAGCGTATACGAGCACTGAAGCTTTCTTT CASSLAYTSTEAFF
TRBJ2-1 . . TRBV25-1 TGTGCCAGCAGTGAAGAGGGACACTATGAGCAGTTCTTC CASSEEGHYEQFF
TRBJ2-7 . few TRBV7-9 TGTGCCAGCAGCTTATCGTGGGAGCAGTACTTC CASSLSWEQYF
TRBJ1-1 . . TRBV28 TGTGCCAGCAGTTTATTAGGGCGCCTCGAAGCTTTCTTT CASSLLGRLEAFF
TRBJ1-1 . . TRBV4-1 TGCGCCAGCAGCCAGACGTTTAATGAAGCTTTCTTT CASSQTFNEAFF
TRBJ1-5 TRBD1 . TRBV28 TGTGCCACCAGACTGACAGGGGGCAATCAGCCCCAGCATTTT CATRLTGGNQPQHF
TRBJ2-3 TRBD2 . TRBV9 TGTGCCAGCAGCGTAGGAGGGACTAGCGGGGGGCGCACAGATACGCAGTATTTT CASSVGGTSGGRTDTQYF
TRBJ2-5 TRBD2 . TRBV2 TGTGCCAGCAGTGAGGGAGGGGACCAAGAGACCCAGTACTTC CASSEGGDQETQYF
TRBJ1-2 . . TRBV7-9 TGTGCCAGCATGACTAACTATGGCTACACCTTC CASMTNYGYTF
TRBJ1-2 . . TRBV7-9 TGTGCCAGCAGCTTAGCCCCAGGAGATGGCTACACCTTC CASSLAPGDGYTF